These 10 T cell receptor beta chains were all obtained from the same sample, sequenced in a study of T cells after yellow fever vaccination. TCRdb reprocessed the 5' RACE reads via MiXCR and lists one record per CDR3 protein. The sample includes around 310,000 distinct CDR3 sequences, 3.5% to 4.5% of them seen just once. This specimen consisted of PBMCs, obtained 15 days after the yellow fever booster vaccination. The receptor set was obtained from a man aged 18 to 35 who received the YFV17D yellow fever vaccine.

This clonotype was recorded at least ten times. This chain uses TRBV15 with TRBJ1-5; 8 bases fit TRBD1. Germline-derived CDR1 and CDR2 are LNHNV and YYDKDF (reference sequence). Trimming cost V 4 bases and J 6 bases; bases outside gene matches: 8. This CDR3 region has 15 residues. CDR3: CATSKDRAVGQPQHF. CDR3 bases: TGTGCCACCAGCAAGGACAGGGCCGTGGGTCAGCCCCAGCATTTT. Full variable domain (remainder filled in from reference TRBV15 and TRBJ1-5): DAMVIQNPRYQVTQFGKPVTLSCSQTLNHNVMYWYQQKSSQAPKLLFHYYDKDFNNEADTPDNFQSRRPNTSFCFLDIRSPGLGDTAMYLCATSKDRAVGQPQHFGDGTRLSIL.

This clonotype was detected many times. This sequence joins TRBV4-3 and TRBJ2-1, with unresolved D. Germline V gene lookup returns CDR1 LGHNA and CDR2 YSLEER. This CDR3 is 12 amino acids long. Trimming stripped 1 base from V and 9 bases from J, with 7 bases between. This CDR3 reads CASSQGRREQFF. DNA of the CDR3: TGCGCCAGCAGCCAAGGACGGCGTGAGCAGTTCTTC.

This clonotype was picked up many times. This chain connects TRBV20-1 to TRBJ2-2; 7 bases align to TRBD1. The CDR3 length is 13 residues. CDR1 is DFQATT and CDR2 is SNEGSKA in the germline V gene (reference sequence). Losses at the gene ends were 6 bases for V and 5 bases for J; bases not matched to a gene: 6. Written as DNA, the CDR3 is TGCAGTGCGAGGGACAGAGATACCGGGGAGCTGTTTTTT. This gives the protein CSARDRDTGELFF.

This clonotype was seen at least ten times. CDR3 sequence: CASSLGRDRPNYGYTF. DNA of the CDR3: TGTGCCAGCAGCCTTGGCCGGGACCGACCCAACTATGGCTACACCTTC. The chain has TRBV7-2 and TRBJ1-2; the D gene is possibly TRBD1 (5 bases). The V gene lost 5 bases and the J gene lost 2 bases, with 18 bases spanning the gap. The CDR3 loop spans 16 amino acids. Germline-derived CDR1 and CDR2 are SGHTA and FQGNSA.

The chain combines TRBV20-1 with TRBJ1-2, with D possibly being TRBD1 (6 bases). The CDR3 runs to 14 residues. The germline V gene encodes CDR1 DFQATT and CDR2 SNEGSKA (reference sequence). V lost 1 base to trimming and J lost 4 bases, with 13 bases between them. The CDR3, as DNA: TGCAGTGCTAGAGTTTCAGGGGCTAGCTATGGCTACACCTTC. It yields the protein CSARVSGASYGYTF.

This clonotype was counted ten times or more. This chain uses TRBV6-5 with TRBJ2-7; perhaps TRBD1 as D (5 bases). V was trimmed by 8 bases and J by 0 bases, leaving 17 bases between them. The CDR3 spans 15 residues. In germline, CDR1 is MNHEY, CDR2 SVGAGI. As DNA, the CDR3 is TGTGCCAGCGCTGAGACAGCTACCAGCTCCTACGAGCAGTACTTC. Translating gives CASAETATSSYEQYF.

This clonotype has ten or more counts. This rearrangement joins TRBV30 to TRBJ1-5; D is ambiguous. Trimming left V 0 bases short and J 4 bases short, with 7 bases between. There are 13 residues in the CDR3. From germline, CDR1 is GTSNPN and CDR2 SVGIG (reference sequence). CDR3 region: CAWSVRENQPQHF. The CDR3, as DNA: TGTGCCTGGAGTGTAAGGGAGAATCAGCCCCAGCATTTT.

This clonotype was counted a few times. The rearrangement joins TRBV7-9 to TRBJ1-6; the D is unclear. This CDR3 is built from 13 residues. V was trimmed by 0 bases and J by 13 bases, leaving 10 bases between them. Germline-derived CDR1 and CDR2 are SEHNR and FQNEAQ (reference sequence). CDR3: CASSLAYKGPLHF. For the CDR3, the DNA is TGTGCCAGCAGCTTAGCCTACAAGGGTCCCCTCCACTTT.

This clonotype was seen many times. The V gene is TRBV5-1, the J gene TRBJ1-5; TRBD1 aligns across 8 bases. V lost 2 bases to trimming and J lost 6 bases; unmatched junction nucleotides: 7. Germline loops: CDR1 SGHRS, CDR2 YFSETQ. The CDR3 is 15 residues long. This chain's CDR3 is CASSLAGGGGQPQHF. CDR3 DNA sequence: TGCGCCAGCAGCTTAGCAGGGGGCGGGGGTCAGCCCCAGCATTTT.

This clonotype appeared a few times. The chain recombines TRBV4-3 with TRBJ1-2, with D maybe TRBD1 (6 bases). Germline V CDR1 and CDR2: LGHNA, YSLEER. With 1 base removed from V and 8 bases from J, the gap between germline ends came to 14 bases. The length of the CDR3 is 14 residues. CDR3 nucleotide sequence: TGCGCCAGCAGCCAAGGGGGGGCGGCGGGAGGCTACACCTTC. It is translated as CASSQGGAAGGYTF.